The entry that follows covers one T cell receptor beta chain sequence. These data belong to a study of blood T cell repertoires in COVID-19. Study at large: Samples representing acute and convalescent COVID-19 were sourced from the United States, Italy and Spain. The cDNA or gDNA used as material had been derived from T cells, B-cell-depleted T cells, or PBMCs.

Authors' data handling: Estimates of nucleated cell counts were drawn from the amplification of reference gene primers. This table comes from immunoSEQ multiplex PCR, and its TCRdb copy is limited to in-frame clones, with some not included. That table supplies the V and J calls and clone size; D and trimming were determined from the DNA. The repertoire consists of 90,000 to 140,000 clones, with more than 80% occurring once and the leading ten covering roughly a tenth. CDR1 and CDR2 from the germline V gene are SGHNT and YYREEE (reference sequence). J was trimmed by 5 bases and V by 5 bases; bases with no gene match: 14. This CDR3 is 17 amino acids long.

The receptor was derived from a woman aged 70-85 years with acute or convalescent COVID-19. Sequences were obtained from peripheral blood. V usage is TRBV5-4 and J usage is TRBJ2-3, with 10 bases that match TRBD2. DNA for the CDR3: TGTGCCAGCAGTCAAGGGGCAGCGGGAGGGCCTCGAGATACGCAGTATTTT. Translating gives CASSQGAAGGPRDTQYF.